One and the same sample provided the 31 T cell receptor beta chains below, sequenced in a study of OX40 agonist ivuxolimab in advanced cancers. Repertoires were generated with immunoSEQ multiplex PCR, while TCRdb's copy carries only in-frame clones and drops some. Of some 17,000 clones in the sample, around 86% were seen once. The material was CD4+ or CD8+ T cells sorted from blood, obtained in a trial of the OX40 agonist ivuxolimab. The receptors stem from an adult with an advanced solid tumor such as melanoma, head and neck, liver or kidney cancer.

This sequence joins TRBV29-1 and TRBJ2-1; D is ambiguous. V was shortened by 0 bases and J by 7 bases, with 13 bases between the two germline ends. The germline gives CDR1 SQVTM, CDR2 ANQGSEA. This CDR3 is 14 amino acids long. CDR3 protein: CSVEDLTPGNEQFF. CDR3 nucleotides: TGCAGCGTTGAAGATCTCACTCCCGGGAATGAGCAGTTCTTC.

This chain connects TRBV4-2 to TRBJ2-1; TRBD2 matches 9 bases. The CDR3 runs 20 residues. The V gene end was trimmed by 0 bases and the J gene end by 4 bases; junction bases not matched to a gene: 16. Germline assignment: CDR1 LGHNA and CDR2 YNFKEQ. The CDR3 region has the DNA TGTGCCAGCAGCCAAGACGGGGTGCTGGTAGCGGGAGAGGGGTACAATGAGCAGTTCTTC. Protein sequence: CASSQDGVLVAGEGYNEQFF.

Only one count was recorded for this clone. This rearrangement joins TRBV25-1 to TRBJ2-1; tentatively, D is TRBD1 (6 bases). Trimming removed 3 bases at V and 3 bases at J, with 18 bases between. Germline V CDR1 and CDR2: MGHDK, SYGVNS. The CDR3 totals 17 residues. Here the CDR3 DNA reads TGTGCCAGCAGTGAGACTTGGTCAGGGGAACTCTACAATGAGCAGTTCTTC. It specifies CASSETWSGELYNEQFF.

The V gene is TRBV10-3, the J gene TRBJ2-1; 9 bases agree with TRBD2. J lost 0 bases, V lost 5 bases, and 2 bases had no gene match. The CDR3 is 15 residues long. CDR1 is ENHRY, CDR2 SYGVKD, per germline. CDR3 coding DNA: TGTGCCATCAGTCTAGCGGGGAGCTCCTACAATGAGCAGTTCTTC. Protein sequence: CAISLAGSSYNEQFF.

The CDR3 is CASAQGAYGYTF. CDR3 in DNA: TGTGCCAGCGCGCAGGGCGCCTATGGCTACACCTTC. The rearrangement uses TRBV19 and TRBJ1-2; D is possibly TRBD1 (5 bases). This CDR3 region has 12 residues. The germline gives CDR1 LNHDA, CDR2 SQIVND (reference sequence). Trimming removed 9 bases from V and 4 bases from J, with 12 bases in between.

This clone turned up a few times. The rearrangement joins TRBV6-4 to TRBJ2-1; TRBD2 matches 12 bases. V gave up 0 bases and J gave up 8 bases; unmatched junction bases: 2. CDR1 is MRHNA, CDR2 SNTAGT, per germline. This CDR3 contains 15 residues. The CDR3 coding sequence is TGTGCCAGCAGTGACTCGACTAGCGGGGGCTATGAGCAGTTCTTC. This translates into CASSDSTSGGYEQFF.

Here the CDR3 DNA reads TGTGCCAGCCTCGGTGGTTTGGATGAGCAGTTCTTC. Protein: CASLGGLDEQFF. The chain recombines TRBV7-2 with TRBJ2-1; no definite D call. The CDR3 length is 12 residues. V lost 8 bases and J lost 8, with 13 bases in between. The V gene's germline CDR1 is SGHTA and CDR2 FQGNSA. The entire variable domain, with the rest obtained from reference TRBV7-2 and TRBJ2-1, is as follows: GAGVSQSPSNKVTEKGKDVELRCDPISGHTALYWYRQSLGQGLEFLIYFQGNSAPDKSGLPSDRFSAERTGGSVSTLTIQRTQQEDSAVYLCASLGGLDEQFFGPGTRLTVL.

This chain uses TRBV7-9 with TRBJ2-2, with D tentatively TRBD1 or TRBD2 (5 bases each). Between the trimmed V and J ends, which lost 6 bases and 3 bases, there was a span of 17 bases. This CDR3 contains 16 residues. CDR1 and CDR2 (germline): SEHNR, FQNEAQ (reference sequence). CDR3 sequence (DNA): TGTGCCAGCAGTTCATTTTTTGGGGGATACACCGGGGAGCTGTTTTTT. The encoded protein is CASSSFFGGYTGELFF.

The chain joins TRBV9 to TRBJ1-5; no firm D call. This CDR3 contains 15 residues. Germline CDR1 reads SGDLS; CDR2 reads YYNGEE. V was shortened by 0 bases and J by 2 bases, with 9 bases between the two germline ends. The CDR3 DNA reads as TGTGCCAGCAGCGTAGATGCGCAGGGCAATCAGCCCCAGCATTTT. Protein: CASSVDAQGNQPQHF. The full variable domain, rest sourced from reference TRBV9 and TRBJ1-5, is DSGVTQTPKHLITATGQRVTLRCSPRSGDLSVYWYQQSLDQGLQFLIQYYNGEERAKGNILERFSAQQFPDLHSELNLSSLELGDSALYFCASSVDAQGNQPQHFGDGTRLSIL.

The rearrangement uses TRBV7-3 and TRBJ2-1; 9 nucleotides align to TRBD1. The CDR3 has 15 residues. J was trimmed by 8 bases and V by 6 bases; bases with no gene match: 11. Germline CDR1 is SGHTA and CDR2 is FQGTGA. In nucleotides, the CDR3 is TGTGCCAGCAGTTCGGGACAGGGATACGTTCATGAGCAGTTCTTC. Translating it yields CASSSGQGYVHEQFF.

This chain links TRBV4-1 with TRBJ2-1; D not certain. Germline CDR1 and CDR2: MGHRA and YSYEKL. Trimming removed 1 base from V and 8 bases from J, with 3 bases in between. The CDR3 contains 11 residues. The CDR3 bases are TGCGCCAGCAGCCAAGTCGATGAGCAGTTCTTC. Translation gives CASSQVDEQFF.

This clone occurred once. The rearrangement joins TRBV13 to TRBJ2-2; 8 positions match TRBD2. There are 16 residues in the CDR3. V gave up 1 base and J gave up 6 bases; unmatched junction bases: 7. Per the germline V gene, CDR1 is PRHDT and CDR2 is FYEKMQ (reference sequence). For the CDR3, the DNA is TGTGCCAGCAGCTTAGTAGCGGGAATACTCGCCGGGGAGCTGTTTTTT. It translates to CASSLVAGILAGELFF.

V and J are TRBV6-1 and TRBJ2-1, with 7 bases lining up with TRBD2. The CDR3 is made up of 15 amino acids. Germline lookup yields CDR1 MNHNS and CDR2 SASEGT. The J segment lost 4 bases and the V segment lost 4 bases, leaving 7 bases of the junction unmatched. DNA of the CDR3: TGTGCCAGCAGTGGGGAGGGGACCGCTTACAATGAGCAGTTCTTC. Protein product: CASSGEGTAYNEQFF.

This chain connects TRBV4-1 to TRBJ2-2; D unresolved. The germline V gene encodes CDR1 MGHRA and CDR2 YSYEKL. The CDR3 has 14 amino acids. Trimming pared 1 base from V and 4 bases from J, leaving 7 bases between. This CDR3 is CASSQGPSTGELFF. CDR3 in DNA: TGCGCCAGCAGCCAAGGTCCAAGCACCGGGGAGCTGTTTTTT.

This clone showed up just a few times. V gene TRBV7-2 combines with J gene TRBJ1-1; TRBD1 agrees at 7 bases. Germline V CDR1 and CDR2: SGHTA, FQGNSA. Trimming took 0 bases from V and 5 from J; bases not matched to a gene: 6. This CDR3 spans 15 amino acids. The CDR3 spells CASSLAIQGRTEAFF. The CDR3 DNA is TGTGCCAGCAGCTTAGCAATACAGGGGCGAACTGAAGCTTTCTTT. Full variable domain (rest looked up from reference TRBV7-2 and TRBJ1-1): GAGVSQSPSNKVTEKGKDVELRCDPISGHTALYWYRQSLGQGLEFLIYFQGNSAPDKSGLPSDRFSAERTGGSVSTLTIQRTQQEDSAVYLCASSLAIQGRTEAFFGQGTRLTVV.

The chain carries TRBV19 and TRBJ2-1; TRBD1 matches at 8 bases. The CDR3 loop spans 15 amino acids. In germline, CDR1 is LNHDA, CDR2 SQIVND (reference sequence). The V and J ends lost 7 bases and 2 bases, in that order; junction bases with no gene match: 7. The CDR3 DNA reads TGTGCCAGTAACCTTCAGGGGGCTACCTACAATGAGCAGTTCTTC. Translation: CASNLQGATYNEQFF.

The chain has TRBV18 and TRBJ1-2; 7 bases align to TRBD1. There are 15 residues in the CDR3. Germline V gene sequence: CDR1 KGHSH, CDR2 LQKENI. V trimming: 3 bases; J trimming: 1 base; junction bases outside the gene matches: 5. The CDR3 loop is CASSPPGQNNYGYTF. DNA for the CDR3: TGTGCCAGCTCACCCCCGGGACAGAATAACTATGGCTACACCTTC.

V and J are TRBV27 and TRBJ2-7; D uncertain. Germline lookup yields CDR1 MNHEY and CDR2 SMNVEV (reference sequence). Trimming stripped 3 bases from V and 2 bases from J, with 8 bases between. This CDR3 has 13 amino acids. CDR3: CASSLRRTYEQYF. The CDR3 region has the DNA TGTGCCAGCAGTTTGCGCAGGACCTACGAGCAGTACTTC.

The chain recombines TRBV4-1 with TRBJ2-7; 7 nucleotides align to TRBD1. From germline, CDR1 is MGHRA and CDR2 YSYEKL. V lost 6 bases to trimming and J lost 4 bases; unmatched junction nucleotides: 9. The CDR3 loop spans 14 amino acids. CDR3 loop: CASSPFGRGYEQYF. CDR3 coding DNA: TGCGCCAGCAGTCCCTTCGGCAGGGGGTACGAGCAGTACTTC.

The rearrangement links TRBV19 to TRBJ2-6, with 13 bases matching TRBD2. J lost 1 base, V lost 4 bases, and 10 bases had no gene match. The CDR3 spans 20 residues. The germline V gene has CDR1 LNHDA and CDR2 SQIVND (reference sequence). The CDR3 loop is CASSTLKLAGGPSGANVLTF. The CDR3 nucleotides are TGTGCCAGTAGTACCCTTAAACTAGCGGGAGGGCCTTCTGGGGCCAACGTCCTGACTTTC.

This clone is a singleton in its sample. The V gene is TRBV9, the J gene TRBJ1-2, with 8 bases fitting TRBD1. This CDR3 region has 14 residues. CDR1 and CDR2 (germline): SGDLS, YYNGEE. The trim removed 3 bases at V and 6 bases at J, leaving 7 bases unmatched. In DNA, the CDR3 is TGTGCCAGCAGCGCCAGGACAGGGCTTCATGGCTACACCTTC. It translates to CASSARTGLHGYTF. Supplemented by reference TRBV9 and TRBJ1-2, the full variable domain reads DSGVTQTPKHLITATGQRVTLRCSPRSGDLSVYWYQQSLDQGLQFLIQYYNGEERAKGNILERFSAQQFPDLHSELNLSSLELGDSALYFCASSARTGLHGYTFGSGTRLTVV.

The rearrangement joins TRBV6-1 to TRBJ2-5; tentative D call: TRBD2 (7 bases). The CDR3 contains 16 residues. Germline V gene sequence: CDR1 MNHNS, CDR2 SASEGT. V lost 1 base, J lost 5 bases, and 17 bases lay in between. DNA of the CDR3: TGTGCCAGCAGTGAAGTAGGGGGTGCGGGAGCGGAGACCCAGTACTTC. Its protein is CASSEVGGAGAETQYF.

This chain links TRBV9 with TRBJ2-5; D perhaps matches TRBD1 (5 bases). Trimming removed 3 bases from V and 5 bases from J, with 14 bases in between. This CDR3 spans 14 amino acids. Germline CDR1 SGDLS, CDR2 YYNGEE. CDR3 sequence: CASSAGHIRETQYF. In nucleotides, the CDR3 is TGTGCCAGCAGCGCCGGACACATAAGGGAGACCCAGTACTTC.

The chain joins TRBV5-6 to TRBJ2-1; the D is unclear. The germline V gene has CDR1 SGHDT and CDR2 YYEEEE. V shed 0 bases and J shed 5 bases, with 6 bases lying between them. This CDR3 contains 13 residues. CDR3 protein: CASSLEVNNEQFF. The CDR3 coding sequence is TGTGCCAGCAGCTTGGAGGTCAACAATGAGCAGTTCTTC.

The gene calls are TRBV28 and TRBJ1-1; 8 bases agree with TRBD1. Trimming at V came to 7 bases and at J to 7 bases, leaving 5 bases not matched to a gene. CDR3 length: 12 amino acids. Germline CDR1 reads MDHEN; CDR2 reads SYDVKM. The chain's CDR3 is CASKRQGSEAFF. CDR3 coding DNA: TGTGCCAGCAAGCGACAGGGGAGTGAAGCTTTCTTT.

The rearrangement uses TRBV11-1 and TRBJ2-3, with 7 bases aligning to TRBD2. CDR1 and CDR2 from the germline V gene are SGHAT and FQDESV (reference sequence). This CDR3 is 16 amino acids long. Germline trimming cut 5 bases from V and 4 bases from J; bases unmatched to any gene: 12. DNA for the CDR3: TGTGCCAGCAGCAGGCGGCGGGAGTACGTAGCAGATACGCAGTATTTT. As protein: CASSRRREYVADTQYF.

CDR3 residues: CASSSSSGRTAGELFF. The CDR3 DNA is TGTGCCAGCAGCTCCAGTAGCGGGAGAACGGCCGGGGAGCTGTTTTTT. The chain is built from TRBV9 and TRBJ2-2; 9 nucleotides line up with TRBD2. V lost 4 bases, J lost 6 bases, and 10 bases stayed unmatched. This CDR3 contains 16 residues. From germline, CDR1 is SGDLS and CDR2 YYNGEE. The full variable domain, rest sourced from reference TRBV9 and TRBJ2-2, is DSGVTQTPKHLITATGQRVTLRCSPRSGDLSVYWYQQSLDQGLQFLIQYYNGEERAKGNILERFSAQQFPDLHSELNLSSLELGDSALYFCASSSSSGRTAGELFFGEGSRLTVL.

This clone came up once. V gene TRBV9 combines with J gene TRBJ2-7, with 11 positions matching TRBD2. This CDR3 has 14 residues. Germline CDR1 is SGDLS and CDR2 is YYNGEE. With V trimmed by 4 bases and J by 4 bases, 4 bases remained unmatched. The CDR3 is CASSPGTSGYEQYF. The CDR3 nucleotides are TGTGCCAGCAGCCCCGGGACTAGCGGTTACGAGCAGTACTTC. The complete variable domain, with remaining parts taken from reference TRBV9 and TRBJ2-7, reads DSGVTQTPKHLITATGQRVTLRCSPRSGDLSVYWYQQSLDQGLQFLIQYYNGEERAKGNILERFSAQQFPDLHSELNLSSLELGDSALYFCASSPGTSGYEQYFGPGTRLTVT.

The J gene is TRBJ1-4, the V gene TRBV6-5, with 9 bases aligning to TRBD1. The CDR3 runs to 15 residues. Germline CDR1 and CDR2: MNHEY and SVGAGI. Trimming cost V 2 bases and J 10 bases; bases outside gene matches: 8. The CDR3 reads CASSYAGTGSRKLFF. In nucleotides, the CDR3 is TGTGCCAGCAGTTACGCCGGGACAGGGAGTAGAAAACTGTTTTTT.

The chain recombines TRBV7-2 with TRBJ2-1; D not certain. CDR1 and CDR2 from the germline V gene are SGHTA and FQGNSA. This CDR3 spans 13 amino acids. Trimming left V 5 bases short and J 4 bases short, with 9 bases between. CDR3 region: CASSANSYNEQFF. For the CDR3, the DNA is TGTGCCAGCAGCGCCAACAGTTACAATGAGCAGTTCTTC.

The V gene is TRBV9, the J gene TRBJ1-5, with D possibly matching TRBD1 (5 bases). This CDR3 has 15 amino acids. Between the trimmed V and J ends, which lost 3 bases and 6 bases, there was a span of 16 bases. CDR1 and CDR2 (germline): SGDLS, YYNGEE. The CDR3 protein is CASSAGPGLAQPQHF. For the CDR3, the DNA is TGTGCCAGCAGCGCGGGACCGGGACTGGCTCAGCCCCAGCATTTT.